One T cell receptor beta chain is described in this entry. From germline, CDR1 is MNHEY and CDR2 SMNVEV (reference sequence). The CDR3 totals 14 residues. V lost 4 bases and J lost 3, with 13 bases in between. Stable or active relapsing-remitting multiple sclerosis, untreated and meeting revised McDonald criteria, defined the controls. These data belong to a study of CD8 T cells in Susac syndrome. Reverse transcription used about 0.45 to 1 ug RNA and random hexamers. TCRdb ran MiXCR on the immunoSEQ multiplex PCR reads and lists one entry per CDR3 protein. Of under 85,000 distinct CDR3 sequences in the sample, approximately 93% were seen once.

This chain uses TRBV27 with TRBJ2-7; TRBD1 might be the D (6 bases). Sequencing input: CD8+ T cells from PBMCs. The sequence was obtained from a human donor with multiple sclerosis. Written as DNA, the CDR3 is TGTGCCAGCAGTTCCGGGACACACATCTACGAGCAGTACTTC. It yields the protein CASSSGTHIYEQYF.